The 32 T cell receptor beta chains below all came from one sample that was sequenced in a study of T-cell memory formation after mild COVID-19 (dated by TCRdb to the early 2020s). The method was 5' RACE. The run used an Illumina NovaSeq 6000. In-frame beta chains were kept once TCRdb had trimmed the public reads at Q25 with fastp and called clones with MiXCR. A single entry per CDR3 protein holds the most common genes and DNA from its merged rows. For this sample the table gives roughly 200,000 distinct CDR3 sequences, of which 16% were detected only once. Approximately 2% of the sample is taken by the ten largest. The sample consisted of PBMCs or a T cell subset sorted from them (not recorded which). These receptors all come from an adult woman who had mild COVID-19 (a few samples of this study predate the infection). The sample titles of this study are shuffled in the database, so cell type and time point are left out; the donor was told from shared clones.

This chain connects TRBV6-2 or TRBV6-3 to TRBJ2-7, with 7 positions matching TRBD2. Germline CDR1 MNHEY, CDR2 SVGEGT. This CDR3 is 14 amino acids long. V was clipped by 7 bases and J by 2 bases; unmatched bases: 8. As DNA, the CDR3 is TGTGCCAGCAAGGGAGGGCTAGCCGCCTACGAGCAGTACTTC. Its protein product is CASKGGLAAYEQYF.

The J gene is TRBJ2-3, the V gene TRBV10-2; 10 nucleotides agree with TRBD2. This CDR3 contains 17 residues. Germline-derived CDR1 and CDR2 are WSHSY and SAAADI. With 4 bases clipped from V and 4 bases from J, the junction kept 11 bases outside the gene matches. The CDR3 bases are TGCGCCAGCAGTGGGAGTGAACTAGCGGGGTTTGCAGATACGCAGTATTTT. It is translated as CASSGSELAGFADTQYF.

This clonotype showed up just a few times. This rearrangement joins TRBV5-6 to TRBJ2-1, with no clear D. The V end was cut by 4 bases, the J end by 3 bases, with 20 bases between. CDR3 size: 17 residues. Germline CDR1 SGHDT, CDR2 YYEEEE. CDR3 region: CASSPLSKATYYNEQFF. As DNA, the CDR3 is TGTGCCAGCAGCCCTCTTTCGAAAGCAACGTACTACAATGAGCAGTTCTTC.

This clonotype was seen a few times. The rearrangement links TRBV7-3 to TRBJ2-3; 7 positions agree with TRBD2. The junction had 4 bases not matched to a gene; V was cut back by 0 bases and J by 4 bases. The CDR3 consists of 15 residues. The germline V gene has CDR1 SGHTA and CDR2 FQGTGA. CDR3 loop: CASSLTSGTADTQYF. The CDR3 bases are TGTGCCAGCAGCTTAACGAGCGGGACCGCAGATACGCAGTATTTT.

The V call is TRBV15, the J call TRBJ2-1, with 9 nucleotides matching TRBD2. This CDR3 region has 15 residues. With 1 base clipped from V and 7 bases from J, the junction kept 5 bases outside the gene matches. The germline V gene encodes CDR1 LNHNV and CDR2 YYDKDF (reference sequence). CDR3: CATSRGAGGQNEQFF. The CDR3 region has the DNA TGTGCCACCAGCAGAGGAGCGGGGGGCCAGAATGAGCAGTTCTTC.

This clonotype turned up a few times. The CDR3 here is CSAREGTNSGNTIYF. The CDR3 nucleotides read TGCAGTGCTAGAGAAGGGACGAACTCTGGAAACACCATATATTTT. The chain uses TRBV20-1 and TRBJ1-3, with D tentatively TRBD1 (5 bases). The V end lost 0 bases, the J end lost 0 bases, and 9 bases lay between the germline ends. This CDR3 region has 15 residues. Looked up from germline, CDR1 is DFQATT and CDR2 is SNEGSKA (reference sequence).

This clonotype has only a few counts. The chain employs TRBV20-1 and TRBJ1-6; D is undetermined. Germline V gene data show CDR1 as DFQATT and CDR2 as SNEGSKA (reference sequence). The V gene lost 4 bases and the J gene lost 2 bases, with 12 bases spanning the gap. This CDR3 region has 15 residues. The CDR3 DNA follows: TGCAGTGCTACCCCCGAGGGCGCCTATAATTCACCCCTCCACTTT. The encoded protein is CSATPEGAYNSPLHF.

The chain carries TRBV3-1 and TRBJ2-5, with 8 bases that match TRBD2. Germline CDR1 reads LGHDT; CDR2 reads YNNKEL (reference sequence). The V and J ends lost 7 bases and 4 bases, in that order; junction bases with no gene match: 5. CDR3 length: 13 residues. The CDR3 is CASIRGLGETQYF. Here the CDR3 DNA reads TGTGCCAGCATCCGGGGACTAGGAGAGACCCAGTACTTC.

This clonotype was counted a few times. The chain recombines TRBV7-6 with TRBJ1-5; tentative D call: TRBD1 (5 bases). V was pared by 5 bases and J by 6 bases, with 14 bases between. The length of the CDR3 is 14 residues. Germline CDR1 reads SGHVS; CDR2 reads FNYEAQ. The CDR3 here is CASSPGLYGQPQHF. CDR3 coding DNA: TGTGCCAGCAGCCCAGGGTTGTACGGTCAGCCCCAGCATTTT.

This rearrangement joins TRBV3-1 to TRBJ2-1; no definite D call. The germline V gene has CDR1 LGHDT and CDR2 YNNKEL (reference sequence). The ends were cut back, 4 bases at V and 15 bases at J, with 19 bases in the middle. The CDR3 loop spans 13 amino acids. CDR3 region: CASSPQVYVGLFF. CDR3 DNA sequence: TGTGCCAGCAGCCCCCAAGTTTATGTGGGGTTGTTCTTC.

The J gene is TRBJ1-1, the V gene TRBV7-9; 7 nucleotides align to TRBD1. CDR3 length: 13 residues. Germline values: CDR1 SEHNR, CDR2 FQNEAQ (reference sequence). The V gene end was trimmed by 5 bases and the J gene end by 10 bases; junction bases not matched to a gene: 10. This CDR3 is CASSPAGQFGAFF. The CDR3 region has the DNA TGTGCCAGCAGCCCCGCGGGACAGTTTGGAGCTTTCTTT.

This clonotype was found a few times. The rearrangement links TRBV6-2 or TRBV6-3 to TRBJ2-7; 9 bases fit TRBD2. The germline CDR1 and CDR2 sequences are MNHEY and SVGEGT. V was clipped by 6 bases and J by 2 bases; unmatched bases: 5. The CDR3 covers 14 residues. The CDR3 region is CASRRLAGTYEQYF. The CDR3 coding sequence is TGTGCCAGCAGACGTCTAGCGGGAACCTACGAGCAGTACTTC.

Only a few counts were recorded for this clonotype. This chain links TRBV7-2 with TRBJ1-1, with unresolved D. The V end was cut by 2 bases, the J end by 0 bases, with 7 bases between. The length of the CDR3 is 14 residues. Germline values: CDR1 SGHTA, CDR2 FQGNSA. CDR3 DNA: TGTGCCAGCAGCTTATTAAGGATGAACACTGAAGCTTTCTTT. This gives the protein CASSLLRMNTEAFF.

V gene TRBV2 combines with J gene TRBJ1-2; unclear D gene. Germline CDR1 and CDR2: SNHLY and FYNNEI. This CDR3 has 12 amino acids. Trimming removed 7 bases from V and 1 base from J, with 7 bases in between. The CDR3: CASTGDNYGYTF. The CDR3 nucleotides read TGTGCCAGCACCGGGGATAACTATGGCTACACCTTC.

A few counts support this clonotype. The chain uses TRBV3-1 and TRBJ2-1, with a possible D match to TRBD2 (6 bases). The CDR3 is 14 amino acids. Trimming took 2 bases from V and 10 from J, leaving 15 bases between them. CDR1 is LGHDT and CDR2 is YNNKEL in the germline V gene (reference sequence). For the CDR3, the DNA is TGTGCCAGCAGCCAATCGTCGGGGGTTTGGGAGCAGTTCTTC. This gives the protein CASSQSSGVWEQFF.

This clonotype was counted ten times or more. This chain uses TRBV3-1 with TRBJ2-5; 11 positions agree with TRBD2. CDR3 length equals 16 residues. V trimming: 0 bases; J trimming: 2 bases; junction bases outside the gene matches: 2. Germline CDR1 LGHDT, CDR2 YNNKEL (reference sequence). The CDR3 sequence is CASSQEGTSGQETQYF. The CDR3 nucleotides are TGTGCCAGCAGCCAAGAAGGGACTAGCGGACAAGAGACCCAGTACTTC.

The chain links TRBV24-1 to TRBJ2-1, with a weak D call TRBD2 (6 bases). CDR3 size: 15 residues. From germline, CDR1 is KGHDR and CDR2 SFDVKD. V lost 4 bases to trimming and J lost 8 bases, with 17 bases between them. CDR3 sequence (DNA): TGTGCCACCAGTGACCCAGGGCGGGAATCAGATGAGCAGTTCTTC. It yields the protein CATSDPGRESDEQFF.

This chain connects TRBV5-1 to TRBJ2-5; 14 bases match TRBD2. Trimming removed 5 bases from V and 4 bases from J; junction bases left unmatched: 4. Looked up from germline, CDR1 is SGHRS and CDR2 is YFSETQ. The length of the CDR3 is 15 residues. CDR3 sequence (DNA): TGCGCCAGCAGATTCGGACTAGCGGGAGGAGAGACCCAGTACTTC. This gives the protein CASRFGLAGGETQYF.

The J gene is TRBJ1-1, the V gene TRBV7-9; D is undetermined. The CDR3 runs to 14 residues. V gave up 1 base and J gave up 4 bases, with 10 bases separating them. Germline values: CDR1 SEHNR, CDR2 FQNEAQ (reference sequence). The CDR3 coding sequence is TGTGCCAGCAGCTTAGTCCCCTCGAGCACTGAAGCTTTCTTT. It encodes CASSLVPSSTEAFF.

The chain links TRBV5-1 to TRBJ2-3; no clear D. Germline V CDR1 and CDR2: SGHRS, YFSETQ. V lost 4 bases to trimming and J lost 5 bases, with 8 bases between them. This CDR3 spans 12 amino acids. CDR3 amino acids: CASSLGQDTQYF. The CDR3 bases are TGCGCCAGCAGCCTCGGCCAAGATACGCAGTATTTT.

The chain couples TRBV11-3 to TRBJ2-1; no definite D call. CDR1 SGHNT and CDR2 YENEEA come from the germline V gene. The V end was cut by 2 bases, the J end by 9 bases, with 11 bases between. The CDR3 spans 13 residues. For the CDR3, the DNA is TGTGCCAGCAGCTTACACGGGCGTGCTGAGCAGTTCTTC. Protein sequence: CASSLHGRAEQFF. The full variable domain, in which reference TRBV11-3 and TRBJ2-1 provide the parts outside the CDR3, is EAGVVQSPRYKIIEKKQPVAFWCNPISGHNTLYWYLQNLGQGPELLIRYENEEAVDDSQLPKDRFSAERLKGVDSTLKIQPAELGDSAVYLCASSLHGRAEQFFGPGTRLTVL.

The chain employs TRBV7-2 and TRBJ2-5, with 10 bases that match TRBD2. V dropped 4 bases and J dropped 1; count of bases not matched to a gene: 3. Germline V lookup: CDR1 SGHTA, CDR2 FQGNSA. This CDR3 is 15 amino acids long. The CDR3 sequence: CASSSVAGGQETQYF. The CDR3 region has the DNA TGTGCCAGCAGCTCTGTAGCGGGGGGCCAAGAGACCCAGTACTTC. The full variable domain, rest sourced from reference TRBV7-2 and TRBJ2-5, is GAGVSQSPSNKVTEKGKDVELRCDPISGHTALYWYRQSLGQGLEFLIYFQGNSAPDKSGLPSDRFSAERTGGSVSTLTIQRTQQEDSAVYLCASSSVAGGQETQYFGPGTRLLVL.

This clonotype appeared a few times. This chain connects TRBV7-9 to TRBJ2-1; D might be TRBD1 (5 bases). Germline CDR1 SEHNR, CDR2 FQNEAQ (reference sequence). V was clipped by 5 bases and J by 7 bases, with 18 bases between them. The CDR3 runs to 15 residues. The DNA of the CDR3 is TGTGCCAGCAGCCCGAGTCAAGGCAGGGAAAATGAGCAGTTCTTC. It encodes CASSPSQGRENEQFF.

This clonotype was seen ten or more times. The chain has TRBV5-1 and TRBJ1-4, with D unclear. V lost 0 bases to trimming and J lost 7 bases, with 10 bases between them. CDR3 length: 14 amino acids. Germline V gene sequence: CDR1 SGHRS, CDR2 YFSETQ. The CDR3 nucleotides read TGCGCCAGCAGCTTGGGGCATGGCTCTGAAAAACTGTTTTTT. Translated, it gives CASSLGHGSEKLFF.

In its sample, this clonotype was seen a few times. V and J are TRBV15 and TRBJ2-4; D is possibly TRBD2 (7 bases). Germline CDR1 and CDR2: LNHNV and YYDKDF (reference sequence). V was cut by 0 bases and J by 9 bases, with 18 bases left in between. The length of the CDR3 is 16 residues. The CDR3 nucleotides read TGTGCCACCAGCAGAGATAACAGCGCGGCGGGGGCCATTCAGTACTTC. As protein: CATSRDNSAAGAIQYF.

V is TRBV20-1 and J is TRBJ2-1; D gene ambiguous. The germline gives CDR1 DFQATT, CDR2 SNEGSKA (reference sequence). The length of the CDR3 is 12 residues. Between the trimmed V and J ends, which lost 4 bases and 1 base, there was a span of 5 bases. CDR3: CSATRSYNEQFF. The CDR3 DNA sequence: TGCAGTGCTACTAGGTCCTACAATGAGCAGTTCTTC.

The V gene is TRBV18, the J gene TRBJ2-7; 8 bases fit TRBD1. V gave up 4 bases and J gave up 0 bases; unmatched junction bases: 5. The germline V gene has CDR1 KGHSH and CDR2 LQKENI. CDR3 length equals 15 residues. The CDR3 spells CASSQRQGYSYEQYF. For the CDR3, the DNA is TGTGCCAGCTCACAACGACAGGGGTACTCCTACGAGCAGTACTTC.

This clonotype has more than one count but fewer than ten. The DNA for the CDR3 is TGCAGTGCTACCGGAGGGCAGGGGACTGAAGCTTTCTTT. Its translation: CSATGGQGTEAFF. The rearrangement links TRBV20-1 to TRBJ1-1; maybe TRBD1 (6 bases). This CDR3 is built from 13 residues. The V gene's germline CDR1 is DFQATT and CDR2 SNEGSKA (reference sequence). Deletions cut 4 bases from V and 5 bases from J, with 14 bases between.

This clonotype was detected many times. The chain uses TRBV29-1 and TRBJ2-2; the D is unclear. CDR1 and CDR2 from the germline V gene are SQVTM and ANQGSEA. This CDR3 is 14 amino acids long. V dropped 7 bases and J dropped 5 bases, with 17 bases sitting between them. CDR3 nucleotides: TGCAGCGCCCGCACGGGTACCCAGACCGGGGAGCTGTTTTTT. Translated, it gives CSARTGTQTGELFF.

The rearrangement joins TRBV12-3 or TRBV12-4 to TRBJ2-1, with 9 bases lining up with TRBD1. The V segment lost 6 bases and the J segment 1 base; nucleotides outside the gene matches: 4. The CDR3 is made up of 15 amino acids. CDR3 residues: CASRETGGSYNEQFF. For the CDR3, the DNA is TGTGCCAGCAGAGAGACAGGGGGGTCCTACAATGAGCAGTTCTTC.

This clonotype turned up a few times. The chain uses TRBV24-1 and TRBJ2-1, with D tentatively TRBD1 or TRBD2 (6 bases each). Deletions cut 5 bases from V and 0 bases from J, with 10 bases between. There are 15 residues in the CDR3. CDR1 is KGHDR, CDR2 SFDVKD, per germline. The CDR3 sequence is CATSVGGSSYNEQFF. As DNA, the CDR3 is TGTGCCACCAGTGTAGGGGGGAGCTCCTACAATGAGCAGTTCTTC.

The V gene is TRBV20-1, the J gene TRBJ2-7; TRBD2 agrees at 10 bases. With V trimmed by 2 bases and J by 2 bases, 3 bases remained unmatched. The CDR3 is 14 amino acids. The germline CDR1 and CDR2 sequences are DFQATT and SNEGSKA (reference sequence). Here the CDR3 DNA reads TGCAGTGCTAGAAAGCGGGAGGGGACCTACGAGCAGTACTTC. It is translated as CSARKREGTYEQYF.